The rows below give T cell receptor beta chains drawn from one sample of a study of T cells after yellow fever vaccination. TCRdb processed the 5' RACE reads anew with MiXCR; each CDR3 protein has one entry. The sample gives 500,000 to 650,000 distinct CDR3 sequences, over 9% of which show up once; 15% is in the top ten. Source: PBMCs, taken on the day of the yellow fever booster vaccination. The origin of the receptors is a man aged 25-45 years who received the YFV17D yellow fever vaccine. CDR3s include the opening cysteine and the closing phenylalanine or tryptophan. The D gene is left open where the match is weak. Where a row states a size, it is once, few, many or the class of an expanded clone; other rows omit it.

clone_size | j_call | v_call | d_call | cdr3_nt | cdr3_aa
many | TRBJ2-1 | TRBV7-8 | TRBD2 | TGTGCCAGCAGCTTAGCGACTAGCGGAGCATTTAATGAGCAGTTCTTC | CASSLATSGAFNEQFF
. | TRBJ2-2 | TRBV20-1 | . | TGCAGTGCTAGAGTTAAGGGAATCACCGGGGAGCTGTTTTTT | CSARVKGITGELFF
. | TRBJ2-5 | TRBV20-1 | TRBD2 | TGCAGTGCTAGAGACAGGGTAGCGGGGGAGACCCAGTACTTC | CSARDRVAGETQYF
once | TRBJ2-5 | TRBV28 | . | TGTGCCAGCACCCTCGTCGGGCCTGTAGAGGGAGAGACCCAGTACTTC | CASTLVGPVEGETQYF
few | TRBJ2-7 | TRBV6-1 | . | TGTGCCAGCAGTCGATCCGGGACGGCTACCTACGAGCAGTACTTC | CASSRSGTATYEQYF
. | TRBJ2-1 | TRBV12-3/TRBV12-4 | TRBD2 | TGTGCCAGCAGTTTACGACGGACTAGCTATGAGCAGTTCTTC | CASSLRRTSYEQFF
. | TRBJ2-1 | TRBV2 | TRBD2 | TGTGCCAGCGGGGGAGGACCGGGACTAGCGGTCCATGGTGAGCAGTTCTTC | CASGGGPGLAVHGEQFF
few | TRBJ2-7 | TRBV14 | . | TGTGCCAGCAGCCGCGGGACTAGGGGGCCTTACGAGCAGTACTTC | CASSRGTRGPYEQYF
. | TRBJ2-7 | TRBV18 | . | TGTGCCAGCTCACTAAACGGGGAGGCGGTCGAGCAGTACTTC | CASSLNGEAVEQYF
few | TRBJ2-7 | TRBV6-1 | . | TGTGCCAGCAGTGATTCCCACAGCGACGGGGGTGGTGAGCAGTACTTC | CASSDSHSDGGGEQYF
few | TRBJ1-5 | TRBV18 | . | TGTGCCAGCTCACCCCAAGACAGGTTTGGGCAGCCCCAGCATTTT | CASSPQDRFGQPQHF
. | TRBJ2-1 | TRBV7-2 | TRBD1 | TGTGCCAGCAGCTCTAGGACAGGGGGCAATGAGCAGTTCTTC | CASSSRTGGNEQFF
. | TRBJ1-2 | TRBV19 | . | TGTGCCAGTAGTACCCTGGAGTTAGCTAACTATGGCTACACCTTC | CASSTLELANYGYTF
. | TRBJ2-7 | TRBV5-8 | . | TGTGCCAGCAGGTCCCCGGCTAAACCTTCCTACGAGCAGTACTTC | CASRSPAKPSYEQYF
few | TRBJ2-3 | TRBV29-1 | TRBD2 | TGCAGCGTTGCCCGGGGCGGGAGGCTTCCCACAGATACGCAGTATTTT | CSVARGGRLPTDTQYF
. | TRBJ2-5 | TRBV7-2 | TRBD2 | TGTGCCAACAGCTTCGGGACTAGAGAGACCCAGTACTTC | CANSFGTRETQYF
. | TRBJ2-5 | TRBV5-1 | TRBD2 | TGCGCCAGCAGAGCTAGCGGAGTACAAGAGACCCAGTACTTC | CASRASGVQETQYF
. | TRBJ2-5 | TRBV18 | TRBD1 | TGTGCCAGCTCACCAGTGACAGGGGATTTAACCCAGTACTTC | CASSPVTGDLTQYF
many | TRBJ2-7 | TRBV28 | . | TGTGCCAGCAGTTCTGGACAGTACGAGCAGTACTTC | CASSSGQYEQYF
. | TRBJ2-7 | TRBV28 | TRBD1 | TGTGCCAGCAGTTTACGACTCGGGACAGGGGGCGTCGAGCAGTACTTC | CASSLRLGTGGVEQYF
few | TRBJ1-2 | TRBV4-2 | . | TGTGCCAGCAGCCGAGCACCAGAGGCTAACTATGGCTACACCTTC | CASSRAPEANYGYTF
. | TRBJ2-3 | TRBV6-1 | . | TGTGCCAGCACCCTCATGGGAGTGGTCACAGATACGCAGTATTTT | CASTLMGVVTDTQYF
. | TRBJ2-4 | TRBV7-2 | . | TGTGCCAGCAGCTTATGGTTGACCGCAGCCAAAAACATTCAGTACTTC | CASSLWLTAAKNIQYF
few | TRBJ2-7 | TRBV4-2 | . | TGTGCCAGCAGCCCGAGACTAGATAACTACGAGCAGTACTTC | CASSPRLDNYEQYF
many | TRBJ2-1 | TRBV7-8 | . | TGTGCCAGCAGCTTAAACAGGGCGGGCGGCAATGAGCAGTTCTTC | CASSLNRAGGNEQFF
. | TRBJ2-2 | TRBV6-1 | . | TGTGCCAGCAGCCGGGGGGCGCCGTGGACCGGGGAGCTGTTTTTT | CASSRGAPWTGELFF
many | TRBJ1-6 | TRBV5-1 | . | TGCGCCAGCAGCTCCATAGGACGGAGCTCCTATAATTCACCCCTCCACTTT | CASSSIGRSSYNSPLHF
. | TRBJ2-5 | TRBV27 | . | TGTGCCAGCAGTTCCGCCGGGATGCGGAGCCAAGAGACCCAGTACTTC | CASSSAGMRSQETQYF
few | TRBJ2-2 | TRBV5-4 | TRBD2 | TGTGCCAGCAGCCGGGGACTAGCGGGAGCCCCCGGGGAGCTGTTTTTT | CASSRGLAGAPGELFF
. | TRBJ1-1 | TRBV19 | TRBD1 | TGTGCCAGTAAAGAACAGGGGGTACTCTCTGAAGCTTTCTTT | CASKEQGVLSEAFF
. | TRBJ1-1 | TRBV7-2 | . | TGTGCCAGCAGCTTAGCCGTTGGAGGGTTGCACACTGAAGCTTTCTTT | CASSLAVGGLHTEAFF
. | TRBJ2-5 | TRBV5-1 | TRBD2 | TGCGCCAGCAAGCCCCTCGGGGGGAAAGAGACCCAGTACTTC | CASKPLGGKETQYF
few | TRBJ1-2 | TRBV6-5 | . | TGTGCCAGCAGTTCGGGGGGCGGTGGCTACACCTTC | CASSSGGGGYTF
. | TRBJ1-6 | TRBV27 | TRBD1 | TGTGCCAGCAGTCAAGGGACAGGGAATTCACCCCTCCACTTT | CASSQGTGNSPLHF
few | TRBJ2-7 | TRBV27 | TRBD1 | TGTGCCAGCAGACCACAGGGGGCCGGCGAGCAGTACTTC | CASRPQGAGEQYF
. | TRBJ1-2 | TRBV20-1 | TRBD1 | TGCAGTGCAAAGAACCGGGACAGGCGATCAGGGAATGGCTACACCTTC | CSAKNRDRRSGNGYTF